A selection of T cell receptor beta chains follows, all from one sample in a study of cytomegalovirus exposure and HLA in healthy donors. Repertoires were generated with immunoSEQ multiplex PCR, while TCRdb's copy carries only in-frame clones and drops some. The sample has some 150,000 clones; roughly 92% are singletons. Input material: PBMCs. Receptors originate from a young man in good health and CMV-seronegative. Both conserved end residues are part of each CDR3. D genes are given only for firm matches. Clone size is given for some rows only: seen once, a few or many times, or a class if the clone is expanded.

>TRBJ1-5|.|.|TRBV9
CASSVGGRGNQPQHF
TGTGCCAGCAGCGTAGGGGGCCGGGGCAATCAGCCCCAGCATTTT
>TRBJ2-7|.|.|TRBV7-9
CASSLVPNEQYF
TGTGCCAGCAGCTTAGTTCCCAACGAGCAGTACTTC
>TRBJ1-1|.|TRBD1|TRBV19
CASSIQGADTEAFF
TGTGCCAGTAGTATCCAGGGGGCGGACACTGAAGCTTTCTTT
>TRBJ2-5|.|.|TRBV6-1
CASRDRSVQETQYF
TGTGCCAGTAGAGACAGAAGTGTTCAAGAGACCCAGTACTTC
>TRBJ1-2|.|.|TRBV6-5
CASRMDGSNYGYTF
TGTGCCAGCAGGATGGACGGGAGTAACTATGGCTACACCTTC
>TRBJ2-7|.|.|TRBV13
CASSTGLSYEQYF
TGTGCCAGCAGCACCGGACTGTCCTACGAGCAGTACTTC
>TRBJ2-1|.|TRBD1|TRBV5-1
CASSLSGQAPYNEQFF
TGCGCCAGCAGCTTATCGGGACAGGCGCCTTACAATGAGCAGTTCTTC
>TRBJ1-2|.|.|TRBV4-1
CASSQGQANYGYTF
TGCGCCAGCAGCCAAGGTCAGGCTAACTATGGCTACACCTTC
>TRBJ2-3|.|TRBD1|TRBV2
CASSLRDRGPDTQYF
TGTGCCAGCAGTCTCCGGGACAGGGGCCCAGATACGCAGTATTTT
>TRBJ2-3|once|TRBD1|TRBV7-2
CASSRDRGTDTQYF
TGTGCCAGCAGCAGGGACAGAGGCACAGATACGCAGTATTTT
>TRBJ2-1|.|.|TRBV30
CAWSYGFRVREQFF
TGTGCCTGGAGTTACGGTTTCAGGGTGCGGGAGCAGTTCTTC
>TRBJ2-3|.|.|TRBV5-1
CASRQGSDTQYF
TGCGCCAGCAGACAGGGCTCAGATACGCAGTATTTT
>TRBJ1-5|.|TRBD1|TRBV4-1
CASGPTTGDNQPQHF
TGCGCCAGCGGGCCCACTACAGGGGACAATCAGCCCCAGCATTTT
>TRBJ1-5|.|.|TRBV6-1
CASSPRDYLQPQHF
TGTGCCAGCAGCCCCCGGGACTACCTCCAGCCCCAGCATTTT
>TRBJ1-5|once|.|TRBV19
CASSTGGSNQPQHF
TGTGCCAGTAGTACCGGAGGGAGCAATCAGCCCCAGCATTTT
>TRBJ2-1|.|.|TRBV11-2
CASSLGANEQFF
TGTGCCAGCAGCTTAGGAGCTAATGAGCAGTTCTTC
>TRBJ1-2|.|.|TRBV11-3
CASSRGDYGYTF
TGTGCCAGCAGCCGGGGGGACTATGGCTACACCTTC
>TRBJ2-5|.|.|TRBV11-1
CASSSSAGYQETQYF
TGTGCCAGCAGCTCAAGCGCAGGGTACCAAGAGACCCAGTACTTC
>TRBJ2-2|.|TRBD2|TRBV11-2
CASSLDSGRGTGELFF
TGTGCCAGCAGCTTAGACAGCGGGAGGGGCACCGGGGAGCTGTTTTTT
>TRBJ2-3|.|.|TRBV11-2
CASRSRVRDLRGGTQYF
TGTGCCAGCAGGTCAAGGGTCCGGGACCTGCGAGGGGGAACGCAGTATTTT
>TRBJ1-1|.|.|TRBV6-5
CASSYSGGTEAFF
TGTGCCAGCAGTTACTCGGGGGGCACTGAAGCTTTCTTT
>TRBJ1-3|.|TRBD1|TRBV4-3
CASSQMLTGGVDTIYF
TGCGCCAGCAGCCAGATGCTGACAGGGGGCGTTGACACCATATATTTT
>TRBJ2-7|.|.|TRBV19
CASSPRLAYYEQYF
TGTGCCAGTAGTCCGCGGTTAGCTTATTACGAGCAGTACTTC
>TRBJ1-6|few|TRBD1|TRBV11-2
CASSLSPDRGGSPLHF
TGTGCCAGCAGCTTATCCCCCGACAGGGGTGGATCACCCCTCCACTTT
>TRBJ1-2|.|TRBD1|TRBV7-2
CASSPYQGVYGYTF
TGTGCCAGCAGCCCGTACCAGGGGGTCTATGGCTACACCTTC
>TRBJ1-5|.|.|TRBV7-2
CASSLGGGSNQPQHF
TGTGCCAGCAGCTTAGGGGGGGGGTCCAATCAGCCCCAGCATTTT
>TRBJ2-5|.|TRBD2|TRBV5-1
CASSLRASGNQETQYF
TGCGCCAGCAGCTTGAGGGCTAGCGGAAACCAAGAGACCCAGTACTTC
>TRBJ1-2|.|TRBD1|TRBV25-1
CASSEFTVDRGYGYTF
TGTGCCAGCAGTGAATTCACGGTGGACAGGGGCTATGGCTACACCTTC
>TRBJ1-1|once|.|TRBV11-2
CASSTTGKYTEAFF
TGTGCCAGCAGCACCACAGGGAAGTACACTGAAGCTTTCTTT
>TRBJ1-4|.|TRBD1|TRBV5-5
CASSFGTGVEKLFF
TGTGCCAGCAGCTTCGGGACAGGGGTTGAAAAACTGTTTTTT
>TRBJ2-7|.|.|TRBV9
CASSVSRVPYEQYF
TGTGCCAGCAGCGTTAGCAGGGTACCATACGAGCAGTACTTC
>TRBJ2-2|.|TRBD1|TRBV6-4
CASSMTGGRSGELFF
TGTGCCAGCAGTATGACAGGGGGAAGGTCCGGGGAGCTGTTTTTT
>TRBJ2-1|.|TRBD2|TRBV5-1
CASSRLAGTYNEQFF
TGCGCCAGCAGCCGCCTAGCGGGGACCTACAATGAGCAGTTCTTC